Below are 16 T cell receptor beta chains sequenced from a single sample in a study of blood T cell repertoires in COVID-19. TCRdb's table, derived via immunoSEQ multiplex PCR, lists solely in-frame clones and lacks some. The data hold approximately 100,000 clones, with 75% to 90% observed a single time. The sample was peripheral blood. Source of these receptors: a woman older than 75 with active or convalescent COVID-19.

This clone was detected a few times. The V gene is TRBV5-1, the J gene TRBJ2-5, with TRBD1 as a possible D gene (5 bases). CDR1 SGHRS and CDR2 YFSETQ come from the germline V gene. The length of the CDR3 is 15 residues. V lost 2 bases to trimming and J lost 5 bases, with 16 bases between them. CDR3: CASSLGQSQAETQYF. For the CDR3, the DNA is TGCGCCAGCAGCTTAGGACAATCCCAGGCGGAGACCCAGTACTTC.

This clone was recorded once. The chain combines TRBV5-4 with TRBJ1-4; 7 bases are a match to TRBD1. CDR1 is SGHNT, CDR2 YYREEE, per germline (reference sequence). J was trimmed by 8 bases and V by 1 base; bases with no gene match: 5. This CDR3 is 14 amino acids long. Here the CDR3 DNA reads TGTGCCAGCAGCTTGCTAGGGGGCGAAGAAAAACTGTTTTTT. Its translation: CASSLLGGEEKLFF.

The chain combines TRBV18 with TRBJ1-1; tentatively, D is TRBD1 (6 bases). The CDR3 runs to 13 residues. The V gene lost 5 bases and the J gene lost 3 bases, with 10 bases spanning the gap. In germline, CDR1 is KGHSH, CDR2 LQKENI. CDR3 sequence: CASSTGTDTEAFF. CDR3 bases: TGTGCCAGCTCAACAGGGACGGACACTGAAGCTTTCTTT.

The CDR3 sequence is CASSQEPITRRADTQYF. As DNA, the CDR3 is TGTGCCAGCAGCCAAGAGCCTATCACTAGACGGGCAGATACGCAGTATTTT. The V gene is TRBV3-1 (or the pseudogene TRBV3-2), the J gene TRBJ2-3; perhaps TRBD2 as D (5 bases). The V end lost 0 bases, the J end lost 4 bases, and 17 bases lay between the germline ends. Germline V gives CDR1 LGHDT, CDR2 YNNKEL (reference sequence). The CDR3 is 17 amino acids.

This chain links TRBV5-1 with TRBJ2-1, with a possible D match to TRBD2 (5 bases). The CDR3 runs 15 residues. V gave up 1 base and J gave up 0 bases, with 8 bases separating them. CDR1 and CDR2 from the germline V gene are SGHRS and YFSETQ. The CDR3 sequence: CASSLRGSSYNEQFF. The CDR3 DNA sequence: TGCGCCAGCAGCTTGAGAGGGAGCTCCTACAATGAGCAGTTCTTC.

The V call is TRBV30, the J call TRBJ1-1, with D possibly being TRBD1 (6 bases). Trimming shortened V by 3 bases and J by 2 bases, and 13 bases separated the two germline ends. The germline CDR1 and CDR2 sequences are GTSNPN and SVGIG (reference sequence). This CDR3 region has 14 residues. CDR3 in amino acids: CAWSHRALNTEAFF. In nucleotides, the CDR3 is TGTGCCTGGAGCCACAGGGCCCTTAACACTGAAGCTTTCTTT.

The table lists this clone with a few counts. This chain joins TRBV5-6 and TRBJ2-1, with 11 positions matching TRBD2. This CDR3 has 16 residues. Germline V gene sequence: CDR1 SGHDT, CDR2 YYEEEE. With 2 bases clipped from V and 6 bases from J, the junction kept 7 bases outside the gene matches. CDR3 coding DNA: TGTGCCAGCAGCTTAACTGGGACTAGCGGTATCAATGAGCAGTTCTTC. Its protein product is CASSLTGTSGINEQFF.

The chain is built from TRBV28 and TRBJ1-2; no clear D. Germline CDR1 MDHEN, CDR2 SYDVKM. The CDR3 covers 14 residues. Trimming removed 5 bases at V and 2 bases at J, with 12 bases between. In DNA, the CDR3 is TGTGCCAGCAGTATCCCCAGACAAAACTATGGCTACACCTTC. This sequence encodes CASSIPRQNYGYTF.

This chain joins TRBV11-2 and TRBJ1-1; TRBD1 matches at 10 bases. V gave up 5 bases and J gave up 5 bases; unmatched junction bases: 11. The CDR3 totals 16 residues. Germline loops: CDR1 SGHAT, CDR2 FQNNGV. The CDR3 here is CASSLQTGGASTEAFF. CDR3 sequence (DNA): TGTGCCAGCAGCCTACAGACAGGGGGCGCGAGTACTGAAGCTTTCTTT.

This clone was counted between two and nine times. This chain joins TRBV7-8 and TRBJ2-7, with D perhaps TRBD2 (6 bases). CDR3 length equals 13 residues. Germline CDR1 reads SGHVS; CDR2 reads FQNEAQ. With 5 bases removed from V and 11 bases from J, the gap between germline ends came to 19 bases. CDR3 sequence (DNA): TGTGCCAGCAGCCCCGACTTAGCGGCGACGGAGTACTTC. Protein sequence: CASSPDLAATEYF.

This rearrangement joins TRBV9 to TRBJ1-1; 7 bases map to TRBD1. The CDR3 covers 15 residues. Germline lookup yields CDR1 SGDLS and CDR2 YYNGEE. V lost 4 bases to trimming and J lost 3 bases; unmatched junction nucleotides: 9. CDR3 in DNA: TGTGCCAGCAGCTCTATACAGGGGTCCCACACTGAAGCTTTCTTT. Residues: CASSSIQGSHTEAFF.

The count of this clone is one. V gene TRBV28 combines with J gene TRBJ2-3; D is unclear. Germline-derived CDR1 and CDR2 are MDHEN and SYDVKM. CDR3 length: 14 amino acids. Trimming took off 4 bases at V and 5 bases at J, with 13 bases between the two ends. The chain's CDR3 is CASSSQTIVDTQYF. The CDR3 DNA follows: TGTGCCAGCAGTTCCCAGACAATTGTAGATACGCAGTATTTT.

The chain joins TRBV5-1 to TRBJ2-7; possibly TRBD1 for D (6 bases). This CDR3 spans 16 amino acids. CDR1 and CDR2 (germline): SGHRS, YFSETQ. The V gene lost 4 bases and the J gene lost 3 bases, with 20 bases spanning the gap. The CDR3 nucleotides are TGCGCCAGCAGCCAGTCCCCTCTGGGGGCGGGCTACGAGCAGTACTTC. Amino acid sequence: CASSQSPLGAGYEQYF.

The chain couples TRBV6-5 to TRBJ1-4; the D gene is possibly TRBD1 (6 bases). V lost 8 bases and J lost 3, with 16 bases in between. The CDR3 is 15 amino acids. Germline-derived CDR1 and CDR2 are MNHEY and SVGAGI. The CDR3 DNA reads as TGTGCCAGCGCACCCAGGGGATCGGCTAATGAAAAACTGTTTTTT. Amino acid sequence: CASAPRGSANEKLFF.

The chain couples TRBV9 to TRBJ1-2; no clear D. V dropped 4 bases and J dropped 1 base, with 14 bases sitting between them. In germline, CDR1 is SGDLS, CDR2 YYNGEE. This CDR3 region has 15 residues. CDR3 bases: TGTGCCAGCAGCACTTCGCCTCTTCATAACTATGGCTACACCTTC. This sequence encodes CASSTSPLHNYGYTF.

The chain carries TRBV4-2 and TRBJ2-1; the D is unclear. Germline loops: CDR1 LGHNA, CDR2 YNFKEQ. The ends were cut back, 0 bases at V and 12 bases at J, with 9 bases in the middle. The CDR3 sequence is 12 residues long. CDR3 coding DNA: TGTGCCAGCAGCCAAGACGGAGAAGGGCAGTTCTTC. It yields the protein CASSQDGEGQFF.